Detailed here is one T cell receptor (beta chain). The antigen is not known. The protocol was immunoSEQ multiplex PCR, while the TCRdb copy is restricted to in-frame clones and leaves out a portion. The sample carries fewer than 65,000 clones, 87% recorded once. This CDR3 has 14 amino acids. In germline, CDR1 is SGHTA, CDR2 FQGTGA. Trimming pared 9 bases from V and 3 bases from J, leaving 18 bases between. The data belong to a study of OX40 agonist ivuxolimab in advanced cancers. Whole-study results and caveats: Clonal expansion was among the lowest in partial responders at 0.1-3.0 mg/kg, especially CD8+. Average numbers of expanded clones were greater in CD8+ T cells than in CD4+.

The study sampled blood at baseline, cycle 4 day 1, and cycle 7 day 1. The sample here was CD4+ or CD8+ T cells sorted from blood, taken in a trial of the OX40 agonist ivuxolimab. V gene TRBV7-3 combines with J gene TRBJ2-7; D gene unclear. The receptor's source is an adult with an advanced solid tumor such as melanoma, head and neck, liver or kidney cancer. In DNA, the CDR3 is TGTGCCAGGCGCCCCGTGGTTTCGAACTACGAGCAGTACTTC. Translated, it gives CARRPVVSNYEQYF.